This T cell receptor (beta chain) was sequenced for a study of T-cell reconstitution after alpha-beta-depleted transplantation in children (TCRdb year 2016). Some background on the complete study: Using TCR repertoire profiling, the study followed T-cell immune reconstitution in a quantitative way in children after TCRalphabeta/CD19-depleted allogeneic hematopoietic cell transplantation. Summary of the overall study and its limitations: Hyperexpanded clone frequencies declined over subsequent months; after one year, T-cell counts and TCRbeta diversity were mostly attributed to newly produced T cells. In some patients, the high TCRbeta diversity seen at day 60 was put down to recipient T cells and intrathymic progenitors that had survived conditioning. About two months after transplant, the apparently early recovery of alphabetaT-cell counts reportedly depended on just several hundred clones that had expanded rapidly and came from non-depleted graft cells.

Including cysteine and phenylalanine, the CDR3 has 16 amino acids. Only the CDR3 DNA is retained, 48 bases long and in frame from the first base. CDR1 and CDR2 were assigned from the germline V gene as MDHEN and SYDVKM. The V end loses 1 base and the J end loses 0 bases, and a stretch of 12 bases separates them. Worth noting for this clonotype: Its antigen remains undetermined. The sample holds no much larger clone one base away, and base qualities are not on file.

The method behind the library was PCR. Sequenced on an Illumina HiSeq 2500. Molecular barcoding was employed in the preparation of TCR libraries, with unique molecular identifiers being used to normalize TCRbeta repertoire quantification. The public reads were run again by TCRdb, first through fastp at Q25 and then through MiXCR, and only productive beta chains were kept. CDR3 protein duplicates are merged, each entry listing the most common genes and DNA. The sample table shows a few hundred thousand distinct CDR3 sequences, and less than 9.5% are seen once. The ten biggest clones cover 9.1% of the sample. This specimen's treatment or condition label, per the study, means: allogeneic hematopoietic cell transplantation with graft depleted of TCRalphabeta T cells and CD19 B cells. The transplant recipients were children given TCRalphabeta/CD19-depleted allogeneic hematopoietic cell grafts.

This TCR came from a female patient aged 2-15 years who had a stem cell transplant for Fanconi anemia, so the T cells may come from the graft donor. Source: peripheral blood, taken 360 days after TCRalphabeta/CD19-depleted stem cell transplant. The sequence joins TRBV28 to TRBJ1-2, with a weak D call of TRBD1 (5 bases match). At the DNA level, the sequence is TGTGCCAGCAGTTTATTTCAGGGCAGGGCTAACTATGGCTACACCTTC. Its amino acids are CASSLFQGRANYGYTF.